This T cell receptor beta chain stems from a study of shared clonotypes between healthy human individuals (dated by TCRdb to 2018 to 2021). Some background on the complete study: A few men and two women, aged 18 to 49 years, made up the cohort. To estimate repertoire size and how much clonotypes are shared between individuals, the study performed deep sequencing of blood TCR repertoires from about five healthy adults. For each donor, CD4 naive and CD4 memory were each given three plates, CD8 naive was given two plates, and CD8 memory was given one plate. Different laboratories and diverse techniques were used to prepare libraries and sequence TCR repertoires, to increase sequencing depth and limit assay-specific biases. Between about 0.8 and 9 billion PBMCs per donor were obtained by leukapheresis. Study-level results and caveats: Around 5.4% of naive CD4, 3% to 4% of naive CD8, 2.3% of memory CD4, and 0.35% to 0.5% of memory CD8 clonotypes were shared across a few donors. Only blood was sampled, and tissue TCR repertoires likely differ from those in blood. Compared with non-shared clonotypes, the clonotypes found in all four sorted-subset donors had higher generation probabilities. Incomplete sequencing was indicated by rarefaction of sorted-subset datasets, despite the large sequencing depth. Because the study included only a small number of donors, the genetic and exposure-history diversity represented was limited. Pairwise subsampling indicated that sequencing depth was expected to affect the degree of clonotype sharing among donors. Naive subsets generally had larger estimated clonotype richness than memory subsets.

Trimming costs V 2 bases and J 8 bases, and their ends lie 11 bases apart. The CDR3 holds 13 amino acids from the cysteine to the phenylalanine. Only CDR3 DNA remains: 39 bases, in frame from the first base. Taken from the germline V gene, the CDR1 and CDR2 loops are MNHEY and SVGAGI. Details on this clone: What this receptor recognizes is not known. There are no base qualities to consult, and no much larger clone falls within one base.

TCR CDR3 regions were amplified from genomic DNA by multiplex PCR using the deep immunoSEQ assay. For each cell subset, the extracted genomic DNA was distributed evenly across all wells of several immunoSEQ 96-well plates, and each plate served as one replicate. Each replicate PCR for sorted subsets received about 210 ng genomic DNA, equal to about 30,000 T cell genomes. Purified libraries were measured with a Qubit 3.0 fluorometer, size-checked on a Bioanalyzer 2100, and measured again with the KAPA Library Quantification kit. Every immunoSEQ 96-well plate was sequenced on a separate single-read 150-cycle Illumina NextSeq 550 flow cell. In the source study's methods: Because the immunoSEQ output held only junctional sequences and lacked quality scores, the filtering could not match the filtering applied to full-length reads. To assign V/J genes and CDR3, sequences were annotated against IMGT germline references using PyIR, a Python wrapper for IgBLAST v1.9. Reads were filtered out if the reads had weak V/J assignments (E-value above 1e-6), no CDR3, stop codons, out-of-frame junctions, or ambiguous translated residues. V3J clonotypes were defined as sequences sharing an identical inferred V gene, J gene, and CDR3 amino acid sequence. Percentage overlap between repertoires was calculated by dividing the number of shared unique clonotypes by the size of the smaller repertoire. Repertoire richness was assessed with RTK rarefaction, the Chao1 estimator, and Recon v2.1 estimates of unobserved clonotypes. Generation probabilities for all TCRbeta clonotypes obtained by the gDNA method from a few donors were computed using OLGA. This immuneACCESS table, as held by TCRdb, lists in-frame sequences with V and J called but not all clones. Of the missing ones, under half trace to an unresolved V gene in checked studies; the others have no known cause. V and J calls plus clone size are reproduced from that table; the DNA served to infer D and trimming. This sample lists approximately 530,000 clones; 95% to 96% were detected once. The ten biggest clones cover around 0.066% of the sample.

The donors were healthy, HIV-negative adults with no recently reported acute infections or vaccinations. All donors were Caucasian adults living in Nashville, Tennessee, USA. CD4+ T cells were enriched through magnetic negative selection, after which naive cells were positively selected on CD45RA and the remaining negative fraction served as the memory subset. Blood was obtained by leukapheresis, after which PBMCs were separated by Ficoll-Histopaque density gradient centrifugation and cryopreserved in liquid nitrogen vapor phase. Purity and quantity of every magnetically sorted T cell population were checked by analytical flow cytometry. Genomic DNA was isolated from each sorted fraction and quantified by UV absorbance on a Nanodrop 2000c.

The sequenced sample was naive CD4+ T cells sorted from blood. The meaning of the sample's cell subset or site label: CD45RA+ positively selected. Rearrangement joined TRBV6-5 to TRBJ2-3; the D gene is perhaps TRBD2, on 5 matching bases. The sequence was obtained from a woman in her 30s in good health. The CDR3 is CASSYLSTSTQYF. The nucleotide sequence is TGTGCCAGCAGTTACCTTTCTACTAGTACGCAGTATTTT.